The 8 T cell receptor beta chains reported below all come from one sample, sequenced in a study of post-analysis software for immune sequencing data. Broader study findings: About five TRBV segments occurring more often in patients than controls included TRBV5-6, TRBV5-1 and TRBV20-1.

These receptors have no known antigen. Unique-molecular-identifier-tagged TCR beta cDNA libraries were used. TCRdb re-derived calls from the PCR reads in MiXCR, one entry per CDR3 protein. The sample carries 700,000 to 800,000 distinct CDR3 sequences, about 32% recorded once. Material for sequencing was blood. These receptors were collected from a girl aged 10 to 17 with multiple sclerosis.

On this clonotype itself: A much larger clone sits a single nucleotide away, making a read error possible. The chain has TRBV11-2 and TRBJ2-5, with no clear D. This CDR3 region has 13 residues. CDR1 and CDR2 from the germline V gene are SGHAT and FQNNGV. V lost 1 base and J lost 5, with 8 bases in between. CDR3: CASSLGLWETQYF. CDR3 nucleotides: TGTGCCAGCAGCTTAGGACTGTGGGAGACCCAGTACTTC.

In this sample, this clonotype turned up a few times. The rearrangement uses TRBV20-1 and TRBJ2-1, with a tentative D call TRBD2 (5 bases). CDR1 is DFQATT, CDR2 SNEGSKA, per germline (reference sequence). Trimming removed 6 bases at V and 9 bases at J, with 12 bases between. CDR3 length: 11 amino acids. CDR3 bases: TGCAGTGCCATGGACTTCAGTGAGCAGTTCTTC. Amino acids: CSAMDFSEQFF.

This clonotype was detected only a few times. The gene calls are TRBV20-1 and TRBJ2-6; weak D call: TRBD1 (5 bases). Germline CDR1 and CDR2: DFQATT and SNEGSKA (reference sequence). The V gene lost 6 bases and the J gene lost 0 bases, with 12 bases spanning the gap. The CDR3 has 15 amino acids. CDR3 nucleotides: TGCAGTGCCTCCTGGGGCCGCTCTGGGGCCAACGTCCTGACTTTC. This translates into CSASWGRSGANVLTF.

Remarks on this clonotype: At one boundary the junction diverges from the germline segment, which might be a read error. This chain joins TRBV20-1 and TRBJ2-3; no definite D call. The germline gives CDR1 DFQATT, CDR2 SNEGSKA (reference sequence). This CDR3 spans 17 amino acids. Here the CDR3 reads CSAPVSKFSEITDTQYF. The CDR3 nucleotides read TGCAGTGCCCCCGTTAGTAAGTTTTCAGAAATCACAGATACACAGTATTTT.

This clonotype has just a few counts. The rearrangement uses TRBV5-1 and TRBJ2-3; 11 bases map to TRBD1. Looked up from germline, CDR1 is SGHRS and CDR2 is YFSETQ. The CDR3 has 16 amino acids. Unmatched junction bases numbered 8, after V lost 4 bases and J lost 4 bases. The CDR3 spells CASSPIGTGGADTQYF. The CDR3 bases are TGCGCCAGCAGCCCTATCGGGACAGGGGGGGCAGATACGCAGTATTTT.

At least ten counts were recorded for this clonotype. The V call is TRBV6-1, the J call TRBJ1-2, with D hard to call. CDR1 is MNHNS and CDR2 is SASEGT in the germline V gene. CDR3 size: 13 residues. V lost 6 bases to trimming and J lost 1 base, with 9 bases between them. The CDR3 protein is CASSETHNYGYTF. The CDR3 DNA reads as TGTGCCAGCAGCGAAACACATAACTATGGCTACACCTTC.

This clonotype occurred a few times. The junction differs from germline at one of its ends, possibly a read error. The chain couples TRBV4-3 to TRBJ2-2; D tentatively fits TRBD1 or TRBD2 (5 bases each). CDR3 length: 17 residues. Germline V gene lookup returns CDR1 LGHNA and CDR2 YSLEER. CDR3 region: CASSQDFEPRGTGERFF. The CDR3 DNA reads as TGCGCCAGCAGCCAAGATTTCGAACCCCGGGGCACCGGGGAGCGGTTTTTT.

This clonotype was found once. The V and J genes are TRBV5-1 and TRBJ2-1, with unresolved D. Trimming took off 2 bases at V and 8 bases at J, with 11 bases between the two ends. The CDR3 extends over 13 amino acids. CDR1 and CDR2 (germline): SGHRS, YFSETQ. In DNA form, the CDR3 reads TGCGCCAGCAGCTTCGCCAAGTGGGATGAGCAGTTCTTC. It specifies CASSFAKWDEQFF.